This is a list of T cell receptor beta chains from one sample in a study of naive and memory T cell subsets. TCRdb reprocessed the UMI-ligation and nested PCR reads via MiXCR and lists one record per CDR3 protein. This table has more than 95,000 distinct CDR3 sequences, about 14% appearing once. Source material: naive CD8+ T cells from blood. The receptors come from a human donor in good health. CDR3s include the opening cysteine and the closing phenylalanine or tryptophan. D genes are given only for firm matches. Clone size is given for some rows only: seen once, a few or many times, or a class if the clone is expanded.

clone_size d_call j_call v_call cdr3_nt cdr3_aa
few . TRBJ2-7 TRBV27 TGTGCCAGCAGTTCCACATTAGACAGATACGAGCAGTACTTC CASSSTLDRYEQYF
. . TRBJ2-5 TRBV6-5 TGTGCCAGCAGGCAAACAAGCGGACCGCGCGAGACCCAGTACTTC CASRQTSGPRETQYF
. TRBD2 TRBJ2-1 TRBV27 TGTGCCACTGCCTGGTACGGAGCGGGAGAAGGCTGGAATGAGCAGTTCTTC CATAWYGAGEGWNEQFF
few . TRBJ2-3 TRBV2 TGTGCCAGGTCCCAGGGGAAGGGTGCAGATACGCAGTATTTT CARSQGKGADTQYF
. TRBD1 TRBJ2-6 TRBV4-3 TGCGCCAGCAGCCACATCGGGACAGCCCCCTCTGGGGCCAACGTCCTGACTTTC CASSHIGTAPSGANVLTF
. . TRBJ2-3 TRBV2 TGTGCCAGCAGTGTCGGCATAAGCACAGATACGCAGTATTTT CASSVGISTDTQYF
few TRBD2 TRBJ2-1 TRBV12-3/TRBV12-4 TGTGCCAGCAGAAGGACTAGCGGGGGGAAATACAATGAGCAGTTCTTC CASRRTSGGKYNEQFF
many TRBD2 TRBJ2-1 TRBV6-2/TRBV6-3 TGTGCCAGCAGTTACTCGACTAGCGGACTAGCGGGAGGGAATGAGCAGTTCTTC CASSYSTSGLAGGNEQFF
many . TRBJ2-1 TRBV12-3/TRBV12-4 TGTGCCAGCAGTTTAGGAGGGGGTGACAATGAGCAGTTCTTC CASSLGGGDNEQFF
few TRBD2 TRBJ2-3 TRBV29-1 TGCAGCGTTTACATCTCTAGAGCGGGGGGCCGTCGGGGTACAGATACGCAGTATTTT CSVYISRAGGRRGTDTQYF
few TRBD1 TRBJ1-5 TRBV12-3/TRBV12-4 TGTGCCAGCAGTTTGACAGGGGGACTCAATCAGCCCCAGCATTTT CASSLTGGLNQPQHF
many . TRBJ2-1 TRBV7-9 TGTGCCAGCAGCCCACCCGACAATGAGCAGTTCTTC CASSPPDNEQFF
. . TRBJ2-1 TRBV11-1 TGTGCCAGCAGCTCAGAGCGGATCAGCTCCTACAATGAGCAGTTCTTC CASSSERISSYNEQFF
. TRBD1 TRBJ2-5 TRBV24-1 TGTGCCACCAGTGATTTCGGGACAGAAGAGACCCAGTACTTC CATSDFGTEETQYF
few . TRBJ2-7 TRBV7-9 TGTGCCAGCAGGACGGGGTACGAGCAGTACTTC CASRTGYEQYF
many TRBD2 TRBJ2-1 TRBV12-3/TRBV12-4 TGTGCCAGCAGTTTACTAGCGGGTCCTTTGGAGCAGTTCTTC CASSLLAGPLEQFF
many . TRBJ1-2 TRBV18 TGTGCCAGCTCACCGGGGTCACCGATTAACTATGGCTACACCTTC CASSPGSPINYGYTF
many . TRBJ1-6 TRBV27 TGTGCCAGCGGCAGGCAGGAGCAGAATTCACCCCTCCACTTT CASGRQEQNSPLHF
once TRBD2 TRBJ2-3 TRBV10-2 TGCGCCAGCAAACGGGGGGGCTATTTCGCAGATACGCAGTATTTT CASKRGGYFADTQYF
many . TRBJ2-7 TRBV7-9 TGTGCCAGCAGCTCGGTCCTGAGCTCCTACGAGCAGTACTTC CASSSVLSSYEQYF
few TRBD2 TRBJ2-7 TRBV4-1 TGCGCCAGCAGTGAGGTAGCGGGAGGGAGGTACGAGCAGTACTTC CASSEVAGGRYEQYF
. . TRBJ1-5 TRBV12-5 TGTGCTAGTGGTCCCCCTACCGGGGACACCTATCAGCCCCAGCATTTT CASGPPTGDTYQPQHF
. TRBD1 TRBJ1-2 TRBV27 TGTGCCAGCAGTCCCTGGACAGGGGATGGCTACACCTTC CASSPWTGDGYTF
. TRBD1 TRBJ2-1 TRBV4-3 TGCGCCAGCAGCTCACTGACAGGGATGAGCTCCTACAATGAGCAGTTCTTC CASSSLTGMSSYNEQFF
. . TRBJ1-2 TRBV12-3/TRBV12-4 TGTGCCAGCAGACCGCCTCTGTTTGACTATGGCTACACCTTC CASRPPLFDYGYTF
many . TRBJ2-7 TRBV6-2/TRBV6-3 TGTGCCAGCAGTTACCCCTCCGAGCAGTACTTC CASSYPSEQYF
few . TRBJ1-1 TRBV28 TGTGCCAGCAGCTCCCCACGGGGGAACACTGAAGCTTTCTTT CASSSPRGNTEAFF
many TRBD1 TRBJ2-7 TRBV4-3 TGCGCCAGCAGACCCGGGACAGGATCCTACGAGCAGTACTTC CASRPGTGSYEQYF
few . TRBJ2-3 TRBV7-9 TGTGCCAGCAGCTTACACCCTTCCCCCAACACGGACACGCAGTATTTT CASSLHPSPNTDTQYF
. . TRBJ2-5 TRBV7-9 TGTGCCAGCAGCTGGGAAGAGACCCAGTACTTC CASSWEETQYF
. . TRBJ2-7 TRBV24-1 TGTGCCACCAGTGAGGGGGGAACGGGCTACGAGCAGTACTTC CATSEGGTGYEQYF
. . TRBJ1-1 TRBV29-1 TGCAGCGTTGAAGTTGGCCCTGAAGCTTTCTTT CSVEVGPEAFF
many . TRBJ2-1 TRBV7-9 TGTGCCAGCAGCCTATCAGGGACTGAGCAGTTCTTC CASSLSGTEQFF
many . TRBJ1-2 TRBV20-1 TGCAGTGCTAGAGATTTCCAGGGTCTCGATGGCTACACCTTC CSARDFQGLDGYTF
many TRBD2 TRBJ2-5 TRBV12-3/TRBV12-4 TGTGCCAGCAGCATGACTAGCGGGAACCAAGAGACCCAGTACTTC CASSMTSGNQETQYF
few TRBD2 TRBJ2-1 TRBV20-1 TGCAGTGCTAGGGGACTAGCGTCATACAATGAGCAGTTCTTC CSARGLASYNEQFF
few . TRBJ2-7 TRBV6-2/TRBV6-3 TGTGCCAGCAGTTACCGGTACACCTACGAGCAGTACTTC CASSYRYTYEQYF
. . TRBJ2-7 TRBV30 TGTGCCTGGAGTGTAGGCCCGGGGGTCGAGCAGTACTTC CAWSVGPGVEQYF
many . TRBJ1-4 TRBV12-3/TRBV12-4 TGTGCCAGCAGTTTAGTGGGAGCCCACCGGCTGTTTTTT CASSLVGAHRLFF
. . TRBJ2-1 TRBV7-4 TGTGCCAGCAGCTTAGAACCGGGAGCCTACAATGAGCAGTTCTTC CASSLEPGAYNEQFF
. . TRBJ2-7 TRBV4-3 TGCGCCAGCAGCCAAGTATTGTCTAGCATTGAGCAGTACTTC CASSQVLSSIEQYF
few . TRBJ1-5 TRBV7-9 TGTGCCAGCAGCTTAGTTGGCGAGGGGAGCAATCAGCCCCAGCATTTT CASSLVGEGSNQPQHF
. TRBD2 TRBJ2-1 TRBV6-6 TGTGCCAGCAGTTACTCGGCTGGACTAGCGGGAGTTGAGCAGTTCTTC CASSYSAGLAGVEQFF
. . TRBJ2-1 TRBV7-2 TGTGCCATTCATGCGGGGCCCCGATCCTACAATGAGCAGTTCTTC CAIHAGPRSYNEQFF
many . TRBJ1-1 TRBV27 TGTGCCAGCAGTTTGGGATATTCGAACACTGAAGCTTTCTTT CASSLGYSNTEAFF
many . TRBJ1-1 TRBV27 TGTGCCAGCAGTTTCACCGACCTGAACACTGAAGCTTTCTTT CASSFTDLNTEAFF
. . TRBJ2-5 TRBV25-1 TGTGCCAGCAGTGAAGATAGGGAAGAGACCCAGTACTTC CASSEDREETQYF
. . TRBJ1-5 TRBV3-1 TGTGCCAGCAGCCAAGATAAGAATCAGCCCCAGCATTTT CASSQDKNQPQHF
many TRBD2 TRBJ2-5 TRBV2 TGTGCCAGCAGAACTAGCGGGGGGGCCGGAGAGACCCAGTACTTC CASRTSGGAGETQYF
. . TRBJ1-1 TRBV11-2 TGTGCCAGCAGCTTAGGTCCAGGGAGGAGAACTGAAGCTTTCTTT CASSLGPGRRTEAFF
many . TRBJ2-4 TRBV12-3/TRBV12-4 TGTGCCAGCAGTTTAAAAAACATTCAGTACTTC CASSLKNIQYF
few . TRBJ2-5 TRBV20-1 TGCAGTGTTCGTCGGACAGAAGAGACCCAGTACTTC CSVRRTEETQYF
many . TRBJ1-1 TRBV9 TGTGCCAGCAGCGTACAGGACCGAATGAACACTGAAGCTTTCTTT CASSVQDRMNTEAFF
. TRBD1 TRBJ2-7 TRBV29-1 TGCAGCGTTGCAGGGGGCCGGTCCTACGAGCAGTACTTC CSVAGGRSYEQYF